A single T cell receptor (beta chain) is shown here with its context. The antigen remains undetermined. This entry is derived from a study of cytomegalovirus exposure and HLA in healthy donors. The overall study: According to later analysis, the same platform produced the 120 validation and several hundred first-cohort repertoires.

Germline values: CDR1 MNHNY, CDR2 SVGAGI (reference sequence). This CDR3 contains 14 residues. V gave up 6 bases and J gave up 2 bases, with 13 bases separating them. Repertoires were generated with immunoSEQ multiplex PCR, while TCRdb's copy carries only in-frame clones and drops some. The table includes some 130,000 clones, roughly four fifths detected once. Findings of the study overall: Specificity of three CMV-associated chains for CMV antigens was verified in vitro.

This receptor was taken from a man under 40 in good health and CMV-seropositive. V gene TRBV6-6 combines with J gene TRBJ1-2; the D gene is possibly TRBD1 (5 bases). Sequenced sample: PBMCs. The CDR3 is CASSNRGGNYGYTF. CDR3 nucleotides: TGTGCCAGCAGCAACCGGGGGGGAAACTATGGCTACACCTTC.